This TCR beta chain emerged from a study of blood T cell repertoires in COVID-19. Study at large: Specimens from acute and convalescent COVID-19 originated in the United States, Italy and Spain.

This CDR3 has 16 residues. Germline assignment: CDR1 SGHRS and CDR2 YFSETQ. Trimming took 0 bases from V and 0 from J, leaving 10 bases between them. Original processing notes: Reference gene primer amplification in the assay estimated nucleated cell counts. The method was immunoSEQ multiplex PCR; TCRdb's version includes in-frame clones alone and lacks a portion of them. D and trimming were read from the DNA, whereas the V and J calls and clone size are those reported in that table. The sample carries 250,000 to 350,000 clones, 75% to 90% recorded once. J is TRBJ2-1 and V is TRBV5-1; no firm D call. Sequenced sample: peripheral blood. The source of this sequence is a woman in her forties who had recovered from COVID-19. The CDR3 DNA follows: TGCGCCAGCAGCTTGGGGGTTACGGGCTCCTACAATGAGCAGTTCTTC. This gives the protein CASSLGVTGSYNEQFF.